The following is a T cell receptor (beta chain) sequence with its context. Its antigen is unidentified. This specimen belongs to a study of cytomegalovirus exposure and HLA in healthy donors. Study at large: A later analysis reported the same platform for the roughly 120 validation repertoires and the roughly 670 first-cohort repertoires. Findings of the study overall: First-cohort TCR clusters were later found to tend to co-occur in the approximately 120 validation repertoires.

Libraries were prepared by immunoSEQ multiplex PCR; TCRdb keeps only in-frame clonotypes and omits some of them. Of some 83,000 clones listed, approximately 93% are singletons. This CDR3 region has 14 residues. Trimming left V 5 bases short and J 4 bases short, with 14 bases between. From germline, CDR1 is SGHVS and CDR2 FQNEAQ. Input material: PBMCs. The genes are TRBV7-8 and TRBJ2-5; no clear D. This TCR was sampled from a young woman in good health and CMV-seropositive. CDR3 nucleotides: TGTGCCAGCAGCACGATTCCTCTACGAGAGACCCAGTACTTC. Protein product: CASSTIPLRETQYF.